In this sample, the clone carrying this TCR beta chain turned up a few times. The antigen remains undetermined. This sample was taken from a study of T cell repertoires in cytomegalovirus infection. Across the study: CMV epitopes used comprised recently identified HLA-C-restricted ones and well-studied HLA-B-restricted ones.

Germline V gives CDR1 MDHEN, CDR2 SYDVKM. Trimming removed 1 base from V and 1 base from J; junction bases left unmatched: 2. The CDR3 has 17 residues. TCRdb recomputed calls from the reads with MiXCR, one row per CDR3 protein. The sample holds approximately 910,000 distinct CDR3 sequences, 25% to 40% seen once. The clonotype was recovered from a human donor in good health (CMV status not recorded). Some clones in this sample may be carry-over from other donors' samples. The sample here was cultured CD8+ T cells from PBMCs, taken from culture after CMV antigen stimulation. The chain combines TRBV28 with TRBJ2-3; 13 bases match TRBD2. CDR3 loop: CASSLSTSGGGTDTQYF. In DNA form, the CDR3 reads TGTGCCAGCAGTTTATCTACTAGCGGGGGGGGCACAGATACGCAGTATTTT.